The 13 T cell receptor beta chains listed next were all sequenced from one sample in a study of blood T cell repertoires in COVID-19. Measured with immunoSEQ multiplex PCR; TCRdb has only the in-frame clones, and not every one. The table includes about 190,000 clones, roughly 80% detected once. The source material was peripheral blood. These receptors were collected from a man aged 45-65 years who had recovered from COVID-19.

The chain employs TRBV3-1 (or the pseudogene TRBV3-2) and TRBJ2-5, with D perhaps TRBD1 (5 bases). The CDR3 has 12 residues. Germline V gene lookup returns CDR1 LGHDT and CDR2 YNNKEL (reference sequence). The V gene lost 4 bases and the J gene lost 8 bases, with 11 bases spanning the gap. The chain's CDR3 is CASSRQSDTQYF. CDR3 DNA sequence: TGTGCCAGCAGCCGACAGTCAGATACCCAGTACTTC.

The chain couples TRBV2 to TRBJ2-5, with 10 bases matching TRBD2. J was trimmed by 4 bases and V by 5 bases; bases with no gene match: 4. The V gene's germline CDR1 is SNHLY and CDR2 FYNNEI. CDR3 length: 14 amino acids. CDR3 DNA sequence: TGTGCCAGCAGTACTAGCGGGACGGGAGAGACCCAGTACTTC. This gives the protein CASSTSGTGETQYF.

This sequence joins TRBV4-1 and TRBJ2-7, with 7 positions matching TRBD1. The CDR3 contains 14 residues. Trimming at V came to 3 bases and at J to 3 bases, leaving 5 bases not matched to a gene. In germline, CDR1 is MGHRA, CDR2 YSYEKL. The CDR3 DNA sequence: TGCGCCAGCAGCCACGGGACAGCGATCTACGAGCAGTACTTC. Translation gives CASSHGTAIYEQYF.

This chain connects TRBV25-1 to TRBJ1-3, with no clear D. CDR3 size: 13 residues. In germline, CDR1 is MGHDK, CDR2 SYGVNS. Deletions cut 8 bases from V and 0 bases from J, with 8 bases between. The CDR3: CASAGSSGNTIYF. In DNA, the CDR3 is TGTGCCAGCGCTGGGAGCTCTGGAAACACCATATATTTT.

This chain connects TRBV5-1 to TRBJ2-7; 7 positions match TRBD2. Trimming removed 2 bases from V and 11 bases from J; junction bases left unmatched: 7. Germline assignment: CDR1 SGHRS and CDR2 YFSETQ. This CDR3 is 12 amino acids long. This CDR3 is CASSLVGGMEYF. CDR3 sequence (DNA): TGCGCCAGCAGCTTAGTGGGGGGGATGGAGTACTTC.

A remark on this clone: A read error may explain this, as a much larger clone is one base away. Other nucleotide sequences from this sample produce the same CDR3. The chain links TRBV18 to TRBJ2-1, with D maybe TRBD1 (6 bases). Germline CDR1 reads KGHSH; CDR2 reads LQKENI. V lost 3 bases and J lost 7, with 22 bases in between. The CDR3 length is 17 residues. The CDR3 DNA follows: TGTGCCAGCTCACCCCTAGAACAGAACAGGGTTGGGAATGAGCAGTTCTTC. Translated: CASSPLEQNRVGNEQFF.

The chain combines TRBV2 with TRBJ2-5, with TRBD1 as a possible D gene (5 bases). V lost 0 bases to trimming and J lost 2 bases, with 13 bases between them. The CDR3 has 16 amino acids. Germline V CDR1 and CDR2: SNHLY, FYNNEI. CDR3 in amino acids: CASSEARDTLQETQYF. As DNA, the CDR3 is TGTGCCAGCAGTGAAGCCAGGGATACTCTACAAGAGACCCAGTACTTC.

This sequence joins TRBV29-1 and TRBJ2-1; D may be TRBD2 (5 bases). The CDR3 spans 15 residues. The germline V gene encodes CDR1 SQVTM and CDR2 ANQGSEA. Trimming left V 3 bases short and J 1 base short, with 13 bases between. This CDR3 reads CSVDKRTGSYNEQFF. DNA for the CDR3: TGCAGCGTTGATAAGCGGACGGGGTCCTACAATGAGCAGTTCTTC.

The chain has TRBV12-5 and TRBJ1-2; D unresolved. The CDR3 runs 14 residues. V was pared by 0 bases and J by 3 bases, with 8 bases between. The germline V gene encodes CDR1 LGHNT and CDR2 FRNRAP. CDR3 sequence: CASGLVNRYYGYTF. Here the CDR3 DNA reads TGTGCTAGTGGTTTGGTTAACCGGTACTATGGCTACACCTTC.

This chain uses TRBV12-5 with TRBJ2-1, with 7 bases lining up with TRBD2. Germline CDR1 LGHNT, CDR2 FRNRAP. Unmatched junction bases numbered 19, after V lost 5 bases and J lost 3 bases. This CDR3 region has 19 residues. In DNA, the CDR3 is TGTGCTAGTGGTATTCTAGCAACCTGGCGGGAGAGATACTACAATGAGCAGTTCTTC. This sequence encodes CASGILATWRERYYNEQFF.

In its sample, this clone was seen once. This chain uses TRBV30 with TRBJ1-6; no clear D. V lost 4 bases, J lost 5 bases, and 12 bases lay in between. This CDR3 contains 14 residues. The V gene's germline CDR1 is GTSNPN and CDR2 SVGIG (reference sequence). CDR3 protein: CAWTRGWDNSPLHF. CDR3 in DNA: TGTGCCTGGACCCGGGGTTGGGATAATTCACCCCTCCACTTT.

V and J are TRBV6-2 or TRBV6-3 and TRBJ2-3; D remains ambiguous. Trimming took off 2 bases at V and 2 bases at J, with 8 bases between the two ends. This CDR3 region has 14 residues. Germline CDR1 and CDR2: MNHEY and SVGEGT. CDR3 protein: CASSYLETTDTQYF. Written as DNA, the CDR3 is TGTGCCAGCAGTTACCTAGAAACCACAGATACGCAGTATTTT.

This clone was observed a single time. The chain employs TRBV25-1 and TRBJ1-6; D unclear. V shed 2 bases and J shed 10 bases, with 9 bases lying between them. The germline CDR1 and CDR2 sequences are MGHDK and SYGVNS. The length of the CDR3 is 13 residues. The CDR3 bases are TGTGCCAGCAGTGAAGCGGGAACCTCACCCCTCCACTTT. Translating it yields CASSEAGTSPLHF.